The present entry profiles one T cell receptor beta chain with its context. The data are from a study of radiation and T cells in renal cell carcinoma. Profiled with immunoSEQ multiplex PCR; TCRdb holds only in-frame clones, not every one. The sample has roughly 13,000 clones; 55% to 70% are singletons. Treatment of the sample: treatment-naive control, cytoreductive nephrectomy. The V and J ends lost 4 bases and 1 base respectively, with 12 bases between them. This CDR3 is built from 15 residues. In germline, CDR1 is SGHKS, CDR2 YYEKEE (reference sequence). V usage is TRBV5-5 and J usage is TRBJ1-5; D unclear. The sample was tumor tissue, taken from a patient whose treatment was nephrectomy without radiotherapy. The receptor comes from a man aged 50 to 60 with renal cell carcinoma. In nucleotides, the CDR3 is TGTGCCAGCAGCACTTACCCCGGGAGCAATCAGCCCCAGCATTTT. This translates into CASSTYPGSNQPQHF. Full variable domain (outside the CDR3, taken from reference TRBV5-5 and TRBJ1-5): DAGVTQSPTHLIKTRGQQVTLRCSPISGHKSVSWYQQVLGQGPQFIFQYYEKEERGRGNFPDRFSARQFPNYSSELNVNALLLGDSALYLCASSTYPGSNQPQHFGDGTRLSIL.